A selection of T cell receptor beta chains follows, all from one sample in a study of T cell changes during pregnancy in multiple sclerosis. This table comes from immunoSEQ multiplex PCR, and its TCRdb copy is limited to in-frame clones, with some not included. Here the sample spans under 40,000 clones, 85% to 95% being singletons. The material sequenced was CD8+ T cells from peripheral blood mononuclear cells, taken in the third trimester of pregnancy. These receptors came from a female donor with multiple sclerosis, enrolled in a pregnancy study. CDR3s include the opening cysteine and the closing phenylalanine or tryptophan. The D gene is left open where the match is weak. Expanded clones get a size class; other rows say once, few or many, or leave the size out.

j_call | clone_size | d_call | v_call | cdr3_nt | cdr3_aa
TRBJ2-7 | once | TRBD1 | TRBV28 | TGTGCCAGCAGTCTCGGACAGGGCTTAGCATACGAGCAGTACTTC | CASSLGQGLAYEQYF
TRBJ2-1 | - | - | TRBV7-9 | TGTGCCAGCAGCTTAAGGACTACCAATGAGCAGTTCTTC | CASSLRTTNEQFF
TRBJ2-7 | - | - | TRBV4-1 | TGCGCCAGCAGCCAAGTGGGGGGTGCGTTCGCCTACGAGCAGTACTTC | CASSQVGGAFAYEQYF
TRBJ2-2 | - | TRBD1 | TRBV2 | TGTGCCAGCATTCCGACAGGGCGGAACACCGGGGAGCTGTTTTTT | CASIPTGRNTGELFF
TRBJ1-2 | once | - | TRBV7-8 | TGTGCCAGCAGCTTAGCGCCCGATGGCGGTCCCACGAACTATGGCTACACCTTC | CASSLAPDGGPTNYGYTF
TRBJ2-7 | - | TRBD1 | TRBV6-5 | TGTGCCAGCAGTGGTATCCGGGACAGGGGTTTCGAGCAGTACTTC | CASSGIRDRGFEQYF
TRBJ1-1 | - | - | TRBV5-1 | TGCGCCAGCAGCTTGGGTCAGGTTATGAACACTGAAGCTTTCTTT | CASSLGQVMNTEAFF
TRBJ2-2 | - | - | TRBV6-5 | TGTGCCAGCAGTTCCGGGACACTTACCGGGGAGCTGTTTTTT | CASSSGTLTGELFF
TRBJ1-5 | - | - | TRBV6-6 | TGTGCCAGCAGGCGGGGACCGCGAGTCAATCAGCCCCAGCATTTT | CASRRGPRVNQPQHF
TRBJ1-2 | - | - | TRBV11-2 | TGTGCCAGCAGCCGTTCTTGGTTGGCGGATGGCTACACCTTC | CASSRSWLADGYTF
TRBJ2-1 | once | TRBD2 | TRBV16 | TGTGCCAGCAGCCTCGCTAGCGGGGGGATCAATGAGCAGTTCTTC | CASSLASGGINEQFF
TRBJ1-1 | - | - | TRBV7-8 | TGTGCCAGCAGCTTAGAGGACAGCAACACTGAAGCTTTCTTT | CASSLEDSNTEAFF
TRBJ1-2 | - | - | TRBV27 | TGTGCCAGCAGTTTGGGGACGGGGGTTGAAGGCTACACCTTC | CASSLGTGVEGYTF